The 8 T cell receptor beta chains below come from one sample, sequenced in a study of T-cell memory formation after mild COVID-19. TCRdb re-called the 5' RACE reads with MiXCR, one entry per CDR3 protein. In the table there are 300,000 to 400,000 distinct CDR3 sequences, over 10% of which are singletons. What was sequenced was PBMCs or a T cell subset sorted from them (not recorded which). The receptors stem from a man aged 18 to 30 who had mild COVID-19 (a few samples of this study predate the infection). Cell type and time point are not known.

The chain employs TRBV5-1 and TRBJ2-1; 8 nucleotides align to TRBD2. The V gene's germline CDR1 is SGHRS and CDR2 YFSETQ. This CDR3 is built from 16 residues. V was pared by 0 bases and J by 9 bases, with 11 bases of the junction left unmatched. Here the CDR3 reads CASSLAERGSVTEQFF. In DNA form, the CDR3 reads TGCGCCAGCAGCTTGGCGGAGCGGGGGTCCGTAACTGAGCAGTTCTTC.

This clonotype was seen more than once but under ten times. The chain has TRBV3-1 and TRBJ2-5, with D perhaps TRBD2 (6 bases). Per the germline V gene, CDR1 is LGHDT and CDR2 is YNNKEL (reference sequence). V dropped 5 bases and J dropped 5 bases, with 18 bases sitting between them. The CDR3 sequence is 15 residues long. CDR3 DNA sequence: TGTGCCAGCAGCAACTACCGGGAGACGGCGGAGACCCAGTACTTC. Translated: CASSNYRETAETQYF.

This clonotype was recorded a few times. The genes are TRBV7-9 and TRBJ2-7; D is unresolved. CDR1 SEHNR and CDR2 FQNEAQ come from the germline V gene (reference sequence). The CDR3 consists of 12 residues. V was pared by 3 bases and J by 5 bases, with 8 bases between. CDR3 bases: TGTGCCAGCAGCTTTGGCACCGACGAGCAGTACTTC. This codes for CASSFGTDEQYF.

The J gene is TRBJ2-1, the V gene TRBV28; a weak D match, TRBD2 (5 bases). CDR1 is MDHEN, CDR2 SYDVKM, per germline. Trimming took 4 bases from V and 5 from J, leaving 9 bases between them. This CDR3 has 13 residues. The CDR3 here is CASSSTRNNEQFF. The CDR3 nucleotides are TGTGCCAGCAGTTCCACTAGGAACAATGAGCAGTTCTTC.

This clonotype has a handful of counts. This chain joins TRBV7-9 and TRBJ2-1; D may be TRBD1 or TRBD2 (5 bases each). Germline CDR1 is SEHNR and CDR2 is FQNEAQ (reference sequence). Trimming took off 2 bases at V and 6 bases at J, with 11 bases between the two ends. The CDR3 loop spans 14 amino acids. The CDR3 nucleotides are TGTGCCAGCAGCTTATATGGGACGGGCAATGAGCAGTTCTTC. It specifies CASSLYGTGNEQFF.

In its sample, this clonotype was seen a few times. The V gene is TRBV12-5, the J gene TRBJ1-1, with TRBD1 as a possible D gene (6 bases). The CDR3 extends over 14 amino acids. Germline CDR1 reads LGHNT; CDR2 reads FRNRAP. The V end was cut by 5 bases, the J end by 3 bases, with 13 bases between. The chain's CDR3 is CASGEEGGYTEAFF. CDR3 nucleotide sequence: TGTGCTAGTGGTGAAGAAGGGGGGTACACTGAAGCTTTCTTT.

This clonotype was seen once. The chain employs TRBV5-1 and TRBJ2-7; D is unclear. Trimming took 4 bases from V and 2 from J, leaving 13 bases between them. The CDR3 is 14 residues long. CDR1 is SGHRS and CDR2 is YFSETQ in the germline V gene. The CDR3 reads CASSPTRNTYEQYF. The DNA of the CDR3 is TGCGCCAGCAGCCCCACGCGGAATACCTACGAGCAGTACTTC.

V is TRBV6-2 or TRBV6-3 and J is TRBJ1-2; the D gene is possibly TRBD1 (6 bases). CDR3 length: 14 residues. V dropped 2 bases and J dropped 6 bases, with 13 bases sitting between them. CDR1 and CDR2 (germline): MNHEY, SVGEGT. CDR3 in amino acids: CASSYRGAVDGYTF. CDR3 bases: TGTGCCAGCAGTTACCGGGGGGCTGTCGATGGCTACACCTTC.